These T cell receptor beta chains were read from a single sample in a study of T cell responses to AZD1222 COVID-19 vaccine. Clones were sequenced by immunoSEQ multiplex PCR, and TCRdb holds only the in-frame ones, with some missing. The sample contains fewer than 300,000 clones, just over 90% of which appear only once. This material consisted of peripheral blood, taken on day 0 of AZD1222 vaccination. The receptors were sampled from an adult in good health. Each CDR3 is given with its conserved first and last residue. The D gene is left open where the match is weak. Size tells how often a clone was seen (once, few, many) or the class of an expanded clone, and some rows leave it out.

D gene	V gene	clone size	J gene	CDR3 protein	CDR3 DNA
NA	TRBV7-2	NA	TRBJ2-1	CASRLGHSLLFF	TGTGCCAGCAGATTAGGACACTCCCTCCTGTTCTTC
NA	TRBV19	NA	TRBJ1-3	CASSTDLSGNTIYF	TGTGCCAGTAGTACCGACCTCTCTGGAAACACCATATATTTT
NA	TRBV2	NA	TRBJ2-7	CASSRALEQYF	TGTGCCAGCAGCCGGGCTCTCGAGCAGTACTTC
NA	TRBV7-3	once	TRBJ2-5	CASSPGPRETQYF	TGTGCCAGCAGCCCGGGACCTAGAGAGACCCAGTACTTC
NA	TRBV28	NA	TRBJ1-6	CASSLADGGRGSPLHF	TGTGCCAGCAGTTTGGCGGATGGGGGCAGGGGATCACCCCTCCACTTT
NA	TRBV3-1/TRBV3-2	NA	TRBJ2-7	CASSLTGEGEQYF	TGTGCCAGCAGTCTCACAGGGGAGGGCGAGCAGTACTTC
TRBD1	TRBV7-9	NA	TRBJ1-6	CASSSSGTGVSPLHF	TGTGCCAGCAGCTCGTCTGGGACAGGGGTCTCACCCCTCCACTTT
TRBD1	TRBV28	few	TRBJ1-5	CASSTQGGQPQHF	TGTGCCAGCAGCACCCAGGGGGGACAGCCCCAGCATTTT
NA	TRBV7-9	NA	TRBJ2-5	CASSFDGNVRETQYF	TGTGCCAGCAGCTTTGACGGGAACGTTAGAGAGACCCAGTACTTC
TRBD1	TRBV2	NA	TRBJ2-7	CASTNGDRAYEQYF	TGTGCCAGCACGAATGGGGACAGGGCCTACGAGCAGTACTTC